This T cell receptor beta chain was captured in a study of shared T cell receptors in the human thymus (dated by TCRdb to about 2021). As for the study more broadly: The study examined how self-reactive, shared T-cell receptor alpha chains are generated in the human thymus.

With respect to this clone: Its antigen is unknown. Base quality data are lacking; no much larger clone is found one base away.

The CDR3, cysteine through phenylalanine, is 15 amino acids long. CDR3 DNA only is kept here, 45 bases in frame from base 1. The library was generated by the immunoSEQ multiplex PCR assay. TCRdb retrieved this table from immuneACCESS and kept in-frame rearrangements only. Not all clones are present; in checked studies, unresolved V genes account for under half, and no reason is known for the remainder. For this sample there are approximately 580,000 clones; 75% to 85% appear just once. The ten largest clones capture roughly 0.013% of the sample. This same sample was also part of a study on human thymus T cells. In that second paper, the authors write: Donors were immunologically healthy infants undergoing open corrective cardiac surgery for congenital heart defects in Finland. Thymus tissue was obtained as surgical resects removed during corrective cardiac surgery. Both the thymic and the peripheral blood repertoires appeared to show biased V and J gene segment usage. According to the related research, thymic TCR repertoires were highly overlapping among unrelated individuals. The study used about 8 infant thymus samples plus four related peripheral blood samples to characterize TCR alpha and beta repertoires. The infant donors were about 6 to 244 days old, and the cohort included five to seven males and a couple of females. After being mechanically released from the tissue, thymocytes were kept at -70 degrees C in pellets of about 10-32 million cells. A QIAsymphony instrument was used to extract genomic DNA from the frozen cell pellets. TCRB and TCRAD loci were amplified from a standardized quantity of quality-controlled genomic DNA using the immunoSEQ multiplex PCR assay. The amplicons covered the V(D)J region and were long enough to include the CDR3 and to identify the V and J genes. Amplicon sequencing was performed on an Illumina platform through the commercial immunoSEQ service. Primer bias and sequencing errors were corrected as previously described, and TCRAD and TCRB were defined on the basis of the IMGT database. Repertoires were analysed with immunoSEQ Analyzer 3.0 and VDJTools, covering basic statistics, V/J segment usage, diversity estimates, rarefaction and pairwise overlap. Chao1, ChaoE, Efron-Thisted, Shannon and inverse Simpson indices were used to estimate diversity, which was also estimated on datasets down-sampled to the smallest sample. For repertoire overlap, CDR3 nucleotide sequence, V gene and J gene had to match strictly, and clustering was done by Jaccard-based multidimensional scaling. On average, thymus samples gave 650,000 to 1,000,000 unique TCRB clonotypes, whereas blood samples gave about 84,000.

The V and J segments used are TRBV12-2 and TRBJ1-4; TRBD1, the D gene given by the table, was not confirmed from the DNA. TRBV12-2 is marked as a pseudogene. The sequencing input was thymocytes. This receptor was taken from a boy younger than two with a congenital heart defect. Donor details come from another sample of the same person, matched by shared clones. The CDR3 loop reads CASRSGLSTGKKLFF. The DNA sequence reads TGTGCAAGTCGCTCCGGGTTATCCACAGGGAAAAAACTGTTTTTT.